The rows below give T cell receptor beta chains drawn from one sample of a study of cytomegalovirus exposure and HLA in healthy donors. The assay was immunoSEQ multiplex PCR, and TCRdb's table has in-frame clones only and misses some. The repertoire includes some 110,000 clones, 71% of them detected once, and 2.5% to 3% sits in the top ten. The sequencing sample was made of PBMCs. The receptors shown here come from a female donor in good health and CMV-seronegative. CDR3s include the opening cysteine and the closing phenylalanine or tryptophan. The D gene is left open where the match is weak. Not all rows give a size; the values are once, few, many and, for expanded clones, a class.

TRBV29-1	TRBJ2-1	many	NA	CSAKTGSNEQFF	TGCAGCGCGAAAACAGGGTCGAATGAGCAGTTCTTC
TRBV7-2	TRBJ2-2	NA	NA	CASSLLPGGTTGELFF	TGTGCCAGCAGCTTACTACCCGGGGGTACCACCGGGGAGCTGTTTTTT
TRBV13	TRBJ2-7	NA	TRBD1	CASSYTGTATYEQYF	TGTGCCAGCAGCTATACCGGGACAGCGACCTACGAGCAGTACTTC
TRBV27	TRBJ1-2	NA	TRBD1	CASRPGQGTYGYTF	TGTGCCAGCAGACCGGGACAGGGGACGTATGGCTACACCTTC
TRBV7-2	TRBJ2-5	few	NA	CASSLQGHILETQYF	TGTGCCAGCAGCTTGCAGGGGCATATCCTCGAGACCCAGTACTTC
TRBV5-5	TRBJ2-1	NA	TRBD2	CASSLRLAGGYYNEQFF	TGTGCCAGCAGCCTTAGACTAGCGGGAGGGTATTACAATGAGCAGTTCTTC
TRBV27	TRBJ1-3	few	TRBD1	CASRGQGATTIYF	TGTGCCAGCAGGGGACAGGGGGCGACCACCATATATTTT
TRBV7-8	TRBJ2-5	NA	TRBD1	CASSLTRGSGQETQYF	TGTGCCAGCAGCCTAACCAGGGGGAGCGGACAAGAGACCCAGTACTTC
TRBV5-1	TRBJ2-7	once	TRBD2	CASSLDGRSYEQYF	TGCGCCAGCAGCTTGGACGGGAGGTCCTACGAGCAGTACTTC
TRBV28	TRBJ1-2	NA	TRBD1	CASREGGQVGYTF	TGTGCCAGCAGGGAGGGGGGACAGGTTGGCTACACCTTC